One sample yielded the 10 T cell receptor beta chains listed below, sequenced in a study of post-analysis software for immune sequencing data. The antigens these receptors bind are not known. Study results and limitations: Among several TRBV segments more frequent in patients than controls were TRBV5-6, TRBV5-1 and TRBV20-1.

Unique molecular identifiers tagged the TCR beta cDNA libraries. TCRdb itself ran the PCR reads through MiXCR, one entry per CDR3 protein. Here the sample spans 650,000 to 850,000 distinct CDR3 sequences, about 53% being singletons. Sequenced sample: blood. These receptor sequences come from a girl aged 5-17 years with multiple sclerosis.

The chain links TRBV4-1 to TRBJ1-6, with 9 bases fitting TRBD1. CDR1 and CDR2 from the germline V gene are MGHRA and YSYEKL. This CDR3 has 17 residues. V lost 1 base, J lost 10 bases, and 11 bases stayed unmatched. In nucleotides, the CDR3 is TGCGCCAGCAGCCAAGTGAGGGCGGACAGGGGAAGGTCACCCCTCCACTTT. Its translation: CASSQVRADRGRSPLHF.

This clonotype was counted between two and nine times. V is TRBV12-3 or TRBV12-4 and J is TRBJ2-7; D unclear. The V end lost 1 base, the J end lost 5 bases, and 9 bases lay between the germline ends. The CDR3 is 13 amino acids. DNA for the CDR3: TGTGCCAGCAGTTTAGGCAGGAGAAACGAGCAGTACTTC. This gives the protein CASSLGRRNEQYF.

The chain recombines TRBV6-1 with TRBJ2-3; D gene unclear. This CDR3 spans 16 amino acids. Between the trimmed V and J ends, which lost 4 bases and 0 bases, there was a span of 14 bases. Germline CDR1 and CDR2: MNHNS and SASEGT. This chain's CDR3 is CASSARKESSTDTQYF. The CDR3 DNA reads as TGTGCCAGCAGTGCCCGCAAAGAGTCTAGCACAGATACGCAGTATTTT.

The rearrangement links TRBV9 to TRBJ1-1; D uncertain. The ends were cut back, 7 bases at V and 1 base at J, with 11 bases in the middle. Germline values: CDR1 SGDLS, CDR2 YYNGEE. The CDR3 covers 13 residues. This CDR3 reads CASSRQPNTEAFF. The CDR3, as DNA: TGTGCCAGCTCGCGGCAGCCGAACACTGAAGCTTTCTTT.

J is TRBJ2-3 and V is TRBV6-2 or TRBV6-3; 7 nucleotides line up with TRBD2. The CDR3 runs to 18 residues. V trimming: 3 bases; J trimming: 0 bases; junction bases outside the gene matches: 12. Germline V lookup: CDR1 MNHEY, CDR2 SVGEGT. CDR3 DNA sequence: TGTGCCAGCAGTTATATTCCGGGGAGCGGGGCTAGCACAGATACGCAGTATTTT. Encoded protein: CASSYIPGSGASTDTQYF.

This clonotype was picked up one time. The CDR3, as DNA: TGCAGTGCGGCAAGACAGGCGAACTATGGCTACACCTTC. This translates into CSAARQANYGYTF. The chain carries TRBV20-1 and TRBJ1-2; tentatively, D is TRBD1 (6 bases). CDR1 and CDR2 (germline): DFQATT, SNEGSKA (reference sequence). CDR3 size: 13 residues. The V and J ends lost 6 bases and 2 bases respectively, with 13 bases between them.

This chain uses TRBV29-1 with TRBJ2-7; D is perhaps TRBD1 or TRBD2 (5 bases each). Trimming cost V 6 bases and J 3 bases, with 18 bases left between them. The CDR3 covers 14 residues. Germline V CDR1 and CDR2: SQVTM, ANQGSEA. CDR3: CSVAGTEADYEQYF. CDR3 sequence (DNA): TGCAGCGTCGCCGGGACGGAGGCCGACTACGAGCAGTACTTC.

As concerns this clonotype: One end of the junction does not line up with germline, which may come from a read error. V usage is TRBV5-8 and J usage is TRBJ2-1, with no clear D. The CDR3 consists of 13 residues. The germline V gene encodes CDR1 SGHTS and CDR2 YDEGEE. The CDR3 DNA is TGTACCAGCAGCTTGGCTGTTTACAATGAGCAGTTCTTC. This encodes CTSSLAVYNEQFF.

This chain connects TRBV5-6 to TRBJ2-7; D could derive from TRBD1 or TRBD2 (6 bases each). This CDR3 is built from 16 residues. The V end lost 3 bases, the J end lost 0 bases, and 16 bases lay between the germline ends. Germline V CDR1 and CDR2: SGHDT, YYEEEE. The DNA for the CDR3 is TGTGCCAGCAGCTCCGGCGGGACACTGGTCTCCTACGAGCAGTACTTC. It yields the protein CASSSGGTLVSYEQYF.

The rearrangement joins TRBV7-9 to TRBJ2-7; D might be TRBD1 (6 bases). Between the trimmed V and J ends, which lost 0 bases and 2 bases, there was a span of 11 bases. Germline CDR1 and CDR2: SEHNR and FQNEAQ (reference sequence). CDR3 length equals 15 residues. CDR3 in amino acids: CASSLALGDTYEQYF. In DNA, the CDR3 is TGTGCCAGCAGCTTAGCGCTAGGGGACACCTACGAGCAGTACTTC.